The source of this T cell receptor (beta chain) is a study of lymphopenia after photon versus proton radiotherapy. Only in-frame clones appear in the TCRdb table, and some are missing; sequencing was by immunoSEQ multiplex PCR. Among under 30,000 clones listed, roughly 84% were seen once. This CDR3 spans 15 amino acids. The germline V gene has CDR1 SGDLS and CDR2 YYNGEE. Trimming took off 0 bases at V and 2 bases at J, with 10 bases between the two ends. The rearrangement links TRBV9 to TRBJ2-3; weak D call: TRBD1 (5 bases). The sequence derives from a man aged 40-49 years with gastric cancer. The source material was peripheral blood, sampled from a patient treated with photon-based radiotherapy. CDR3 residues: CASSVEGRDTDTQYF. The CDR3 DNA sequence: TGTGCCAGCAGCGTAGAGGGCAGGGACACAGATACGCAGTATTTT.